This TCR beta chain was documented in a study of blood T cell repertoires in COVID-19. Trimming stripped 4 bases from V and 0 bases from J, with 11 bases between. The germline gives CDR1 SGDLS, CDR2 YYNGEE. The CDR3 sequence is 15 residues long. TCRdb's copy holds only in-frame clones and misses some; the assay was immunoSEQ multiplex PCR. The sample lists about 370,000 clones, about 87% occurring once. The sequence was collected from a woman under 40 with COVID-19, enrolled during active disease. Sequenced: peripheral blood. The gene calls are TRBV9 and TRBJ1-3, with D hard to call. The CDR3 is CASSSRRDSGNTIYF. DNA for the CDR3: TGTGCCAGCAGCTCCAGACGGGACTCTGGAAACACCATATATTTT.